This TCR beta chain was identified in a study of PD-1 blockade in classical Hodgkin lymphoma. The time point: newly diagnosed, previously untreated cHL patient sample. Out of thawed PBMCs, magnetic negative selection purified CD4+ T cells. The authors compared against newly diagnosed, untreated classical Hodgkin lymphoma PBMCs. Germline lookup yields CDR1 ENHRY and CDR2 SYGVKD. The V and J ends lost 2 bases and 7 bases, in that order; junction bases with no gene match: 6. The CDR3 loop spans 16 amino acids. A remark on this clone: Its matching antigen is unknown.

General study findings and limits: Prior therapy or disease activity may underlie the repertoire differences, whose causes remain undefined. Before treatment, TCR diversity in newly diagnosed patients was reportedly lower than in healthy donors.

TCRdb keeps only in-frame clones here, not all; method: immunoSEQ multiplex PCR. The repertoire holds some 3,300 clones, with roughly 84% as singletons. This TCR came from a human donor with classical Hodgkin lymphoma. The rearrangement joins TRBV10-3 to TRBJ2-7; 15 bases are shared with TRBD2. The source material was CD4+ T cells from blood. CDR3 sequence (DNA): TGTGCCATCAGTGAGGGGACTAGCGGGAGGCCCAGGGAGCAGTACTTC. Protein product: CAISEGTSGRPREQYF.